The clone carrying this T cell receptor beta chain showed up just once. Trimming left V 5 bases short and J 4 bases short, with 23 bases between. Germline CDR1 is SGHAT and CDR2 is FQNNGV. The length of the CDR3 is 18 residues. The record originates from a study of shared clonotypes between healthy human individuals. Study as a whole: There were three CD4 naive, three CD4 memory, two CD8 naive and one CD8 memory plates per donor.

Here immunoSEQ multiplex PCR was the method, and the copy in TCRdb shows in-frame clones only, minus some. The sample holds 1.5 million to 2.5 million clones, about 95% seen once. The naive CD8 fraction comprised CD45RO-negative cells positively selected for CCR7 and excluded terminally differentiated effector memory CD45RA+ cells. The study drew its donors from healthy HIV-negative adults without recent acute infections or vaccinations. This chain connects TRBV11-2 to TRBJ2-2, with a weak D call TRBD2 (6 bases). The sample was naive CD8+ T cells sorted from blood. The receptor was derived from a young man in good health. In DNA, the CDR3 is TGTGCCAGCAGCCCCACAGGAGGGGCTAGTGGAGGCACCGGGGAGCTGTTTTTT. Translation: CASSPTGGASGGTGELFF.